These T cell receptor beta chains were read from a single sample in a study of blood T cell repertoires in COVID-19. Profiling relied on immunoSEQ multiplex PCR, and the TCRdb table lists in-frame clones only, not all of them. The sample shows 200,000 to 300,000 clones, around 90% of them seen only once. The sample comprised peripheral blood. All receptors derive from a woman aged 60-75 years with COVID-19, enrolled during active disease. CDR3s include the opening cysteine and the closing phenylalanine or tryptophan. D genes are given only for firm matches. Size values are once, few and many counts, or a class for expanded clones, and some rows have none.

cdr3_aa: CASSRDRVPGELFF; cdr3_nt: TGTGCCAGCTCCCGGGACAGGGTCCCCGGGGAGCTGTTTTTT; d_call: TRBD1; clone_size: .; j_call: TRBJ2-2; v_call: TRBV18
cdr3_aa: CASSIRTGVNEKLFF; cdr3_nt: TGTGCCAGCAGCATAAGGACAGGGGTAAATGAAAAACTGTTTTTT; d_call: TRBD1; clone_size: .; j_call: TRBJ1-4; v_call: TRBV5-6
cdr3_aa: CASSIDRGSSPLHF; cdr3_nt: TGTGCCAGTAGTATTGACAGGGGGAGTTCACCCCTCCACTTT; d_call: TRBD1; clone_size: .; j_call: TRBJ1-6; v_call: TRBV19
cdr3_aa: CAISASDRSGNEQFF; cdr3_nt: TGTGCCATCAGTGCTTCAGACAGGAGTGGGAATGAGCAGTTCTTC; d_call: .; clone_size: once; j_call: TRBJ2-1; v_call: TRBV10-3
cdr3_aa: CASSEPRENRHEQYF; cdr3_nt: TGTGCCAGCAGTGAACCGCGGGAGAATCGCCACGAGCAGTACTTC; d_call: TRBD2; clone_size: few; j_call: TRBJ2-7; v_call: TRBV2
cdr3_aa: CASSKALFGTSRVNDTQYF; cdr3_nt: TGTGCCAGCAGCAAAGCGCTTTTCGGGACTAGCAGGGTCAACGATACGCAGTATTTT; d_call: .; clone_size: .; j_call: TRBJ2-3; v_call: TRBV21-1
cdr3_aa: CASSIDKRHQPQHF; cdr3_nt: TGTGCCAGTAGTATAGACAAGAGGCATCAACCCCAGCATTTT; d_call: .; clone_size: .; j_call: TRBJ1-5; v_call: TRBV19
cdr3_aa: CASSINRGTEAFF; cdr3_nt: TGTGCCAGTAGTATCAACAGGGGTACTGAAGCTTTCTTT; d_call: TRBD1; clone_size: .; j_call: TRBJ1-1; v_call: TRBV19
cdr3_aa: CATSDREYNQPQHF; cdr3_nt: TGTGCCACCAGTGACAGGGAATACAACCAGCCCCAGCATTTT; d_call: .; clone_size: once; j_call: TRBJ1-5; v_call: TRBV24-1
cdr3_aa: CASSLSLVTYGYTF; cdr3_nt: TGTGCCAGCAGTTTATCTTTGGTCACATATGGCTACACCTTC; d_call: .; clone_size: once; j_call: TRBJ1-2; v_call: TRBV28
cdr3_aa: CASRSSPGNQPQHF; cdr3_nt: TGCGCCAGCAGATCGTCCCCGGGAAATCAGCCCCAGCATTTT; d_call: .; clone_size: .; j_call: TRBJ1-5; v_call: TRBV5-1
cdr3_aa: CASRRTGDNSGNTIYF; cdr3_nt: TGTGCCAGCAGAAGGACAGGGGATAACTCTGGAAACACCATATATTTT; d_call: TRBD1; clone_size: .; j_call: TRBJ1-3; v_call: TRBV25-1
cdr3_aa: CASSQNQNEKLFF; cdr3_nt: TGCGCCAGCAGCCAAAACCAGAATGAAAAACTGTTTTTT; d_call: .; clone_size: .; j_call: TRBJ1-4; v_call: TRBV4-3
cdr3_aa: CASSYSITSGSHEQFF; cdr3_nt: TGTGCCAGCAGTTACTCGATTACTAGCGGGAGCCATGAGCAGTTCTTC; d_call: TRBD2; clone_size: .; j_call: TRBJ2-1; v_call: TRBV6-2/TRBV6-3
cdr3_aa: CASNPHSIAGEQYF; cdr3_nt: TGTGCCAGCAATCCTCACTCCATAGCGGGAGAGCAGTACTTC; d_call: TRBD2; clone_size: .; j_call: TRBJ2-7; v_call: TRBV27
cdr3_aa: CASSLSPGGWSPLHF; cdr3_nt: TGTGCCAGCAGTTTATCCCCAGGGGGCTGGTCACCCCTCCACTTT; d_call: TRBD1; clone_size: .; j_call: TRBJ1-6; v_call: TRBV27
cdr3_aa: CASSARDRGSYEQYF; cdr3_nt: TGTGCCAGCAGCGCGAGGGACAGGGGATCCTACGAGCAGTACTTC; d_call: TRBD1; clone_size: .; j_call: TRBJ2-7; v_call: TRBV28
cdr3_aa: CASSVLWTGTSGNTIYF; cdr3_nt: TGTGCCAGCAGTGTTTTGTGGACAGGGACTTCTGGAAACACCATATATTTT; d_call: TRBD1; clone_size: .; j_call: TRBJ1-3; v_call: TRBV6-1
cdr3_aa: CASSLQGFQPQHF; cdr3_nt: TGTGCCAGCAGCCTACAGGGTTTTCAGCCCCAGCATTTT; d_call: .; clone_size: .; j_call: TRBJ1-5; v_call: TRBV3-1/TRBV3-2
cdr3_aa: CASSLSGAYEQYF; cdr3_nt: TGTGCCAGCAGTTTATCAGGGGCTTACGAGCAGTACTTC; d_call: .; clone_size: .; j_call: TRBJ2-7; v_call: TRBV12-3/TRBV12-4
cdr3_aa: CASSRQGPGYGYTF; cdr3_nt: TGTGCCAGCAGTCGACAGGGGCCGGGGTATGGCTACACCTTC; d_call: TRBD1; clone_size: .; j_call: TRBJ1-2; v_call: TRBV28
cdr3_aa: CASRPGGQGAENEQFF; cdr3_nt: TGTGCCAGCAGACCCGGGGGACAGGGGGCCGAGAATGAGCAGTTCTTC; d_call: TRBD1; clone_size: .; j_call: TRBJ2-1; v_call: TRBV28
cdr3_aa: CASSPGNTEAFF; cdr3_nt: TGTGCCAGTAGTCCGGGGAACACTGAAGCTTTCTTT; d_call: .; clone_size: .; j_call: TRBJ1-1; v_call: TRBV19
cdr3_aa: CASNNPGLAGSSTDTQYF; cdr3_nt: TGCGCCAGCAACAATCCGGGACTAGCGGGTTCTAGCACAGATACGCAGTATTTT; d_call: TRBD2; clone_size: once; j_call: TRBJ2-3; v_call: TRBV5-1
cdr3_aa: CASSLLLRGKLFF; cdr3_nt: TGTGCCAGCAGCTTACTCCTAAGGGGGAAACTGTTTTTT; d_call: .; clone_size: .; j_call: TRBJ1-4; v_call: TRBV11-2
cdr3_aa: CASSVGDRTFQETQYF; cdr3_nt: TGTGCCAGCAGCGTTGGGGACAGGACCTTTCAAGAGACCCAGTACTTC; d_call: TRBD1; clone_size: .; j_call: TRBJ2-5; v_call: TRBV9
cdr3_aa: CAGYGVTQGSGYGYTF; cdr3_nt: TGTGCCGGATACGGAGTAACCCAGGGAAGTGGCTATGGCTACACCTTC; d_call: .; clone_size: .; j_call: TRBJ1-2; v_call: TRBV28
cdr3_aa: CSVGAGGRPNYEQYF; cdr3_nt: TGCAGCGTGGGGGCAGGGGGCCGCCCAAACTACGAGCAGTACTTC; d_call: TRBD1; clone_size: .; j_call: TRBJ2-7; v_call: TRBV29-1
cdr3_aa: CASRGQGDTEAFF; cdr3_nt: TGTGCCAGCAGAGGACAGGGGGACACTGAAGCTTTCTTT; d_call: TRBD1; clone_size: few; j_call: TRBJ1-1; v_call: TRBV28
cdr3_aa: CASSQGRRTGGASTEAFF; cdr3_nt: TGTGCCAGCAGCCAAGGCCGCCGGACAGGGGGCGCGAGCACTGAAGCTTTCTTT; d_call: TRBD1; clone_size: .; j_call: TRBJ1-1; v_call: TRBV14
cdr3_aa: CAISESGGSTDTQYF; cdr3_nt: TGTGCCATCAGTGAGTCGGGGGGGTCAACAGATACGCAGTATTTT; d_call: TRBD2; clone_size: .; j_call: TRBJ2-3; v_call: TRBV10-3
cdr3_aa: CASSLGAQGTEAFF; cdr3_nt: TGCGCCAGCAGCTTGGGGGCCCAGGGCACTGAAGCTTTCTTT; d_call: .; clone_size: .; j_call: TRBJ1-1; v_call: TRBV5-1
cdr3_aa: CAGLKGLLSGNTIYF; cdr3_nt: TGTGCCGGCCTTAAGGGACTGCTCTCTGGAAACACCATATATTTT; d_call: .; clone_size: .; j_call: TRBJ1-3; v_call: TRBV30
cdr3_aa: CASGRGGGGTDTQYF; cdr3_nt: TGTGCCAGTGGTCGGGGGGGTGGTGGCACAGATACGCAGTATTTT; d_call: TRBD2; clone_size: once; j_call: TRBJ2-3; v_call: TRBV19
cdr3_aa: CASSYGRFSFF; cdr3_nt: TGTGCCAGCAGTTATGGGAGATTTTCGTTCTTC; d_call: .; clone_size: .; j_call: TRBJ2-1; v_call: TRBV6-5
cdr3_aa: CASSTGLAGGNEQFF; cdr3_nt: TGTGCCAGCAGCACCGGACTAGCGGGAGGCAATGAGCAGTTCTTC; d_call: .; clone_size: .; j_call: TRBJ2-1; v_call: TRBV21-1
cdr3_aa: CASRRTSGNADTQYF; cdr3_nt: TGTGCCAGCAGGAGGACTAGCGGGAACGCAGATACGCAGTATTTT; d_call: TRBD2; clone_size: .; j_call: TRBJ2-3; v_call: TRBV2
cdr3_aa: CASSRDIPLEKLFF; cdr3_nt: TGTGCCAGCAGCCGGGACATCCCGCTTGAAAAACTGTTTTTT; d_call: .; clone_size: .; j_call: TRBJ1-4; v_call: TRBV21-1
cdr3_aa: CASSLSGLTNEKLFF; cdr3_nt: TGCGCCAGCAGCTTATCCGGACTTACTAATGAAAAACTGTTTTTT; d_call: .; clone_size: .; j_call: TRBJ1-4; v_call: TRBV4-1
cdr3_aa: CASSSHRELFF; cdr3_nt: TGTGCCAGCAGTTCACACCGGGAGCTGTTTTTT; d_call: .; clone_size: .; j_call: TRBJ2-2; v_call: TRBV28
cdr3_aa: CASSPGALKTYNEQFF; cdr3_nt: TGTGCCAGCTCACCAGGGGCCCTAAAGACCTACAATGAGCAGTTCTTC; d_call: .; clone_size: .; j_call: TRBJ2-1; v_call: TRBV18
cdr3_aa: CASSLGEVAGSYEQYF; cdr3_nt: TGTGCCAGCAGCTTAGGGGAGGTAGCGGGGTCCTACGAGCAGTACTTC; d_call: TRBD2; clone_size: .; j_call: TRBJ2-7; v_call: TRBV7-3
cdr3_aa: CASSTYPGLYGYTF; cdr3_nt: TGTGCCAGCAGCACATACCCAGGTTTATATGGCTACACCTTC; d_call: .; clone_size: .; j_call: TRBJ1-2; v_call: TRBV11-2
cdr3_aa: CASSLAGQGVSPLHF; cdr3_nt: TGCGCCAGCAGCTTGGCCGGACAGGGGGTTTCACCCCTCCACTTT; d_call: TRBD1; clone_size: .; j_call: TRBJ1-6; v_call: TRBV5-1
cdr3_aa: CASSLQGAAGYEQYF; cdr3_nt: TGTGCCAGCAGTCTACAGGGTGCGGCTGGCTACGAGCAGTACTTC; d_call: .; clone_size: few; j_call: TRBJ2-7; v_call: TRBV28
cdr3_aa: CASHRGNQPQHF; cdr3_nt: TGCGCCAGCCACAGGGGCAATCAGCCCCAGCATTTT; d_call: .; clone_size: many; j_call: TRBJ1-5; v_call: TRBV10-1